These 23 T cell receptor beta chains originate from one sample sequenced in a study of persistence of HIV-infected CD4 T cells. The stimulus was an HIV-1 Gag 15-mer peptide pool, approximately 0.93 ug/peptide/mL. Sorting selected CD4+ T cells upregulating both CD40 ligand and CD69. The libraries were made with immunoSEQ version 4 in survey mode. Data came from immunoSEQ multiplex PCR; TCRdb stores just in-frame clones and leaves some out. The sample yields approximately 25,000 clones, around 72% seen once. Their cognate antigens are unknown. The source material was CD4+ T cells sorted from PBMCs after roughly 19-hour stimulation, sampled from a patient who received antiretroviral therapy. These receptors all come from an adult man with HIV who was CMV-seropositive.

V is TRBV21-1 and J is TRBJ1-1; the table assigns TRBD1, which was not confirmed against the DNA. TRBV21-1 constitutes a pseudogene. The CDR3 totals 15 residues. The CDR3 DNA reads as TGTGCCAGCAGCCCCCTGTTATGGCAGGACACTGAAGCTTTCTTT. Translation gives CASSPLLWQDTEAFF.

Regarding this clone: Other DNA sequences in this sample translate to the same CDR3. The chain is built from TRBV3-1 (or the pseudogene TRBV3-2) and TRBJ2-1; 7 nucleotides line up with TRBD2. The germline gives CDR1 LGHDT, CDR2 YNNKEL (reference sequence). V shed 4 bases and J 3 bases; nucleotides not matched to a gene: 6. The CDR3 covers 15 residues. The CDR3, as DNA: TGTGCCAGCAGCCCTTTGCGCGGGGGCTACAATGAGCAGTTCTTC. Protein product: CASSPLRGGYNEQFF.

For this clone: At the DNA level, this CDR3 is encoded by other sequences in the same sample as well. CDR3: CASSLGGQGSGNTIYF. Written as DNA, the CDR3 is TGCGCCAGCAGCTTGGGGGGACAGGGCTCTGGAAACACCATATATTTT. V gene TRBV5-1 combines with J gene TRBJ1-3; 9 nucleotides line up with TRBD1. The germline V gene encodes CDR1 SGHRS and CDR2 YFSETQ. J gave up 0 bases and V 0 bases, and 1 base lay outside the gene matches. CDR3 length: 16 residues.

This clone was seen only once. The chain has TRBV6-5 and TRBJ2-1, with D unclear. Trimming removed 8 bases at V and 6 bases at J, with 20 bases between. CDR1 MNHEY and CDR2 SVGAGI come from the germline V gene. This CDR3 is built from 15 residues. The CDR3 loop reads CASAPTRAGTNEQFF. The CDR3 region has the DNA TGTGCCAGCGCCCCGACTCGGGCAGGAACCAATGAGCAGTTCTTC.

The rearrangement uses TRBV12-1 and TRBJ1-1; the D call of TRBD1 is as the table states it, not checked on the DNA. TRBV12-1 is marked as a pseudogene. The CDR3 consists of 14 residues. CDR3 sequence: CASSFHRPNTEAFF. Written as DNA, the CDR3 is TGTGCCAGCAGCTTTCACAGACCGAACACTGAAGCTTTCTTT.

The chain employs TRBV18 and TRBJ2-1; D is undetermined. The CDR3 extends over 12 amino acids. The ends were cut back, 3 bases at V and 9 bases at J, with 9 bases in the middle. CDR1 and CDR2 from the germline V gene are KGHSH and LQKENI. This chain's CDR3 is CASSPVGGEQFF. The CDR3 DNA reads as TGTGCCAGCTCACCGGTTGGTGGTGAGCAGTTCTTC.

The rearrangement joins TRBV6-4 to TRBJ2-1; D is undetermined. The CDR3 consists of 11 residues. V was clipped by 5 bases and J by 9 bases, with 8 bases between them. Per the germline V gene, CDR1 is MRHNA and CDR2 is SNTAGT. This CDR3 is CASSHKGEQFF. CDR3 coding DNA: TGTGCCAGCAGTCACAAGGGTGAGCAGTTCTTC.

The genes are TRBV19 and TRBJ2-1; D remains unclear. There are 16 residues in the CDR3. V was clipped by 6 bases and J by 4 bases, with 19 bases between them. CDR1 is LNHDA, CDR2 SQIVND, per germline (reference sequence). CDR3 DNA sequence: TGTGCCAGTAGCGAACCGGAAGCTGGCTCTTACAATGAGCAGTTCTTC. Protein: CASSEPEAGSYNEQFF.

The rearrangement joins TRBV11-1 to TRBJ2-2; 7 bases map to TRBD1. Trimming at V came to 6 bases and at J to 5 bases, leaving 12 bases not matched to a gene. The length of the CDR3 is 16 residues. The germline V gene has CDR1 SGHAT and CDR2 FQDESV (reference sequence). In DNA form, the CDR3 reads TGTGCCAGCAGACACCTCGCACAGGGGCGGACCGGGGAGCTGTTTTTT. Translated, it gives CASRHLAQGRTGELFF.

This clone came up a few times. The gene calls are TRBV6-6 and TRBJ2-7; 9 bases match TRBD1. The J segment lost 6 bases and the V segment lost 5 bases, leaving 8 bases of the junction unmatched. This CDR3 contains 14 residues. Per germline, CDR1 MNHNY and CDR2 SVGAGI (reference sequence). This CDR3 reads CASSRRDRESEQYF. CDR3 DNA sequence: TGTGCCAGCAGTCGCCGGGACAGGGAGTCCGAGCAGTACTTC.

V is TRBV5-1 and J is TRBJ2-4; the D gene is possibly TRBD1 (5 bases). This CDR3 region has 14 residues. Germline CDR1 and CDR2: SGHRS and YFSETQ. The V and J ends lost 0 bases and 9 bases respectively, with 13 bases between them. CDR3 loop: CASSLGSREGIQYF. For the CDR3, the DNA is TGCGCCAGCAGCTTGGGGTCCAGGGAAGGCATTCAGTACTTC.

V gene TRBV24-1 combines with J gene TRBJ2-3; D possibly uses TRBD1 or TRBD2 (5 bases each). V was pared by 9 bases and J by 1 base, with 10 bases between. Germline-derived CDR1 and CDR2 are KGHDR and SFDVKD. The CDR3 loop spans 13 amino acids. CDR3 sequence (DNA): TGTGCCACCTCGGGGCTAGGCACAGATACGCAGTATTTT. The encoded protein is CATSGLGTDTQYF.

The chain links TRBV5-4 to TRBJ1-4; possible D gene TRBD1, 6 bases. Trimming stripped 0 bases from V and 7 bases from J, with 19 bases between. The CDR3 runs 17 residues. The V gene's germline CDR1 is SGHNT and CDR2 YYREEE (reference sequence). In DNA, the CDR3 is TGTGCCAGCAGCTTGGCCCAAGGACAGCCTGGATTTGAAAAACTGTTTTTT. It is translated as CASSLAQGQPGFEKLFF.

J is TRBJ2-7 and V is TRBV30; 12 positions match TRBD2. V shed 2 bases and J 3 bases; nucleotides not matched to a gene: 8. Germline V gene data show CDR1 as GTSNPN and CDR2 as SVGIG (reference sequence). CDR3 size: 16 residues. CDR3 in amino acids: CAWSSDLAGGHYEQYF. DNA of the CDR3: TGTGCCTGGAGTTCTGATCTAGCGGGGGGGCACTACGAGCAGTACTTC.

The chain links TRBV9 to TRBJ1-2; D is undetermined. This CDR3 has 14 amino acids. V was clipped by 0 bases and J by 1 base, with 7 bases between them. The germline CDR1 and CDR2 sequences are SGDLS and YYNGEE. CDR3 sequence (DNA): TGTGCCAGCAGCGTAGATGTCAGTAACTATGGCTACACCTTC. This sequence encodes CASSVDVSNYGYTF.

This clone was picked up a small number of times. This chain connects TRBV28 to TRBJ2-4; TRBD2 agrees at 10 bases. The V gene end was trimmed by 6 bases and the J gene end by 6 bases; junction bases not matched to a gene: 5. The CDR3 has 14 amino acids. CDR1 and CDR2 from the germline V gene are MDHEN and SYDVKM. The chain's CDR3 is CASRSGGAGNIQYF. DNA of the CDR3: TGTGCCAGCAGGAGCGGGGGGGCGGGAAACATTCAGTACTTC.

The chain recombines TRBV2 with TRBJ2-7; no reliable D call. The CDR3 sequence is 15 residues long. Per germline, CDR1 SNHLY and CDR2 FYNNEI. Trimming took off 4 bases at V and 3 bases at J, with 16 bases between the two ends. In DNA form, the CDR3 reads TGTGCCAGCAGTGGAAACGGAAGATCCCTCTACGAGCAGTACTTC. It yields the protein CASSGNGRSLYEQYF. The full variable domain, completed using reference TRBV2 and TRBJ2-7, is EPEVTQTPSHQVTQMGQEVILRCVPISNHLYFYWYRQILGQKVEFLVSFYNNEISEKSEIFDDQFSVERPDGSNFTLKIRSTKLEDSAMYFCASSGNGRSLYEQYFGPGTRLTVT.

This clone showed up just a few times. CDR3 DNA sequence: TGTGCCAGTAGTACCCCGACAGGGGGTACAGCTTTCTTT. Protein sequence: CASSTPTGGTAFF. V usage is TRBV19 and J usage is TRBJ1-1; 9 bases are a match to TRBD1. Germline assignment: CDR1 LNHDA and CDR2 SQIVND (reference sequence). This CDR3 has 13 residues. The V segment lost 4 bases and the J segment 10 bases; nucleotides outside the gene matches: 7.

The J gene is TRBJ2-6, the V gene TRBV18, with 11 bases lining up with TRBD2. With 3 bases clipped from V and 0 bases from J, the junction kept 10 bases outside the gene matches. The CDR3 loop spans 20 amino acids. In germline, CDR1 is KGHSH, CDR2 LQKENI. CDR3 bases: TGTGCCAGCTCACCTTCAGCCCCCGGGACTAGCGGCTCTGGGGCCAACGTCCTGACTTTC. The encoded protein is CASSPSAPGTSGSGANVLTF.

This CDR3 is CASSSRTSGAVTDTQYF. The DNA of the CDR3 is TGCGCCAGCAGCTCCAGAACTAGCGGGGCGGTCACAGATACGCAGTATTTT. This chain joins TRBV5-1 and TRBJ2-3; 10 bases are a match to TRBD2. V was pared by 3 bases and J by 2 bases, with 9 bases of the junction left unmatched. CDR1 and CDR2 from the germline V gene are SGHRS and YFSETQ. The CDR3 consists of 17 residues.

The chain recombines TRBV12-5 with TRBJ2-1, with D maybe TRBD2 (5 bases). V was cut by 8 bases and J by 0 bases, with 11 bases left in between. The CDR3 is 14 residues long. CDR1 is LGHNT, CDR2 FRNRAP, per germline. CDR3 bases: TGTGCTAGTCAGGACTCGAGCTCCTACAATGAGCAGTTCTTC. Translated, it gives CASQDSSSYNEQFF.

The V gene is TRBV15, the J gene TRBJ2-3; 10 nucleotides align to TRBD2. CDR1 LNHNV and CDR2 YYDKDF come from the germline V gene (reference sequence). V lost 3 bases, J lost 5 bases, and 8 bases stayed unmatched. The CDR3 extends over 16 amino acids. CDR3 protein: CATSRSGGALQDTQYF. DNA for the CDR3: TGTGCCACCAGCAGGAGCGGGGGGGCGTTGCAAGATACGCAGTATTTT.

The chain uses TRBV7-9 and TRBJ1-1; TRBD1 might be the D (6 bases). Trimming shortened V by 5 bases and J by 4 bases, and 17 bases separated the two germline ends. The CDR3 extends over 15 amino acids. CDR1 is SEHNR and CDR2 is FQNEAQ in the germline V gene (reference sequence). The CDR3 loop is CASSPKLQGSTEAFF. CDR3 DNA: TGTGCCAGCAGCCCTAAATTACAGGGTTCCACTGAAGCTTTCTTT.